A selection of T cell receptor beta chains follows, all from one sample in a study of identical twins. Via MiXCR, TCRdb re-called the 5' RACE reads, giving one row per CDR3 protein. The sample lists some 1,600,000 distinct CDR3 sequences, around a third seen once, with 0.25% to 0.3% in the top ten. The sequencing input was cord blood. All receptors derive from a newborn girl in good health. CDR3s include the opening cysteine and the closing phenylalanine or tryptophan. A D gene is named only where the DNA matches it firmly. The listing skips clone size in some rows; elsewhere it reads once, few, many or a size class.

D gene: TRBD2
J gene: TRBJ2-3
clone size: .
V gene: TRBV5-1
CDR3 protein: CASSLRSGLAGKRADTQYF
CDR3 DNA: TGCGCCAGCAGCTTGAGATCGGGACTAGCGGGAAAGAGGGCAGATACGCAGTATTTT

D gene: .
J gene: TRBJ1-2
clone size: .
V gene: TRBV7-2
CDR3 protein: CASSPGPTKGYTF
CDR3 DNA: TGTGCCAGCAGCCCCGGACCAACGAAGGGCTACACCTTC

D gene: .
J gene: TRBJ2-1
clone size: .
V gene: TRBV2
CDR3 protein: CASSRQETTQFF
CDR3 DNA: TGTGCCAGCAGTCGACAGGAAACGACCCAGTTCTTC

D gene: .
J gene: TRBJ2-1
clone size: .
V gene: TRBV20-1
CDR3 protein: CSARSTRSYNEQFF
CDR3 DNA: TGCAGTGCTAGATCTACCCGCTCCTACAATGAGCAGTTCTTC

D gene: .
J gene: TRBJ2-3
clone size: few
V gene: TRBV28
CDR3 protein: CASSFSGDASTDTQYF
CDR3 DNA: TGTGCCAGCAGTTTTTCGGGGGACGCGAGCACAGATACGCAGTATTTT

D gene: .
J gene: TRBJ2-3
clone size: .
V gene: TRBV20-1
CDR3 protein: CSAGPGHSTDTQYF
CDR3 DNA: TGCAGTGCTGGCCCGGGACACAGCACAGATACGCAGTATTTT

D gene: .
J gene: TRBJ2-5
clone size: few
V gene: TRBV6-2/TRBV6-3
CDR3 protein: CASSYSGLVQETQYF
CDR3 DNA: TGTGCCAGCAGTTACTCGGGGCTAGTCCAAGAGACCCAGTACTTC

D gene: TRBD2
J gene: TRBJ2-7
clone size: .
V gene: TRBV27
CDR3 protein: CASSLYGSGGYEQYF
CDR3 DNA: TGTGCCAGCAGTTTATACGGTAGCGGGGGTTACGAGCAGTACTTC

D gene: .
J gene: TRBJ2-3
clone size: few
V gene: TRBV4-2
CDR3 protein: CASSQAGSGGPTDTQYF
CDR3 DNA: TGTGCCAGCAGCCAAGCGGGATCTGGCGGTCCCACAGATACGCAGTATTTT

D gene: .
J gene: TRBJ2-1
clone size: few
V gene: TRBV28
CDR3 protein: CASTTAPSSYNEQFF
CDR3 DNA: TGTGCCAGCACGACAGCGCCGAGCTCCTACAATGAGCAGTTCTTC

D gene: .
J gene: TRBJ1-2
clone size: .
V gene: TRBV15
CDR3 protein: CATSRDTPYGYTF
CDR3 DNA: TGTGCCACCAGCAGGGACACCCCCTATGGCTACACCTTC

D gene: TRBD1
J gene: TRBJ2-3
clone size: .
V gene: TRBV7-9
CDR3 protein: CASSPQPGQGAADTQYF
CDR3 DNA: TGTGCCAGCAGCCCGCAACCGGGACAGGGGGCGGCAGATACGCAGTATTTT

D gene: .
J gene: TRBJ1-2
clone size: few
V gene: TRBV10-3
CDR3 protein: CAISESGRFYGYTF
CDR3 DNA: TGTGCCATCAGTGAGTCGGGACGGTTCTATGGCTACACCTTC

D gene: .
J gene: TRBJ2-1
clone size: many
V gene: TRBV12-3/TRBV12-4
CDR3 protein: CASSLESEQFF
CDR3 DNA: TGCGCCAGCAGCTTGGAGTCTGAGCAGTTCTTC

D gene: .
J gene: TRBJ1-2
clone size: .
V gene: TRBV7-2
CDR3 protein: CASSYRLGRGPSNYGYTF
CDR3 DNA: TGTGCCAGCAGCTATAGATTGGGCAGGGGCCCCTCCAACTATGGCTACACCTTC

D gene: TRBD1
J gene: TRBJ1-6
clone size: .
V gene: TRBV29-1
CDR3 protein: CSVGVPGGNSPLHF
CDR3 DNA: TGCAGCGTTGGAGTGCCAGGGGGGAATTCACCCCTCCACTTT

D gene: .
J gene: TRBJ2-7
clone size: few
V gene: TRBV6-6
CDR3 protein: CASSYEALNEQYF
CDR3 DNA: TGTGCCAGCAGTTACGAGGCACTGAATGAGCAGTACTTC

D gene: .
J gene: TRBJ1-2
clone size: few
V gene: TRBV6-5
CDR3 protein: CASSYGSPDGYTF
CDR3 DNA: TGTGCCAGCAGTTACGGGAGTCCGGATGGCTACACCTTC

D gene: TRBD1
J gene: TRBJ1-5
clone size: many
V gene: TRBV29-1
CDR3 protein: CSVGGTADHPQHF
CDR3 DNA: TGCAGCGTTGGAGGGACAGCAGACCATCCCCAGCATTTT

D gene: .
J gene: TRBJ2-6
clone size: .
V gene: TRBV12-3/TRBV12-4
CDR3 protein: CASSLAPPVSNVLTF
CDR3 DNA: TGTGCCAGCAGTTTAGCCCCGCCCGTGTCCAACGTCCTGACTTTC

D gene: .
J gene: TRBJ2-1
clone size: few
V gene: TRBV21-1
CDR3 protein: CASSESRGRLAGYSYNEQFF
CDR3 DNA: TGTGCCAGCAGCGAATCAAGGGGCCGACTAGCCGGGTACTCCTACAATGAGCAGTTCTTC

D gene: TRBD1
J gene: TRBJ2-5
clone size: .
V gene: TRBV11-1
CDR3 protein: CASSLARDRGNEQYF
CDR3 DNA: TGTGCCAGCAGCTTAGCCCGGGACAGGGGCAATGAGCAGTACTTC

D gene: .
J gene: TRBJ2-3
clone size: once
V gene: TRBV7-8
CDR3 protein: CASTAVTDTQYF
CDR3 DNA: TGTGCCAGCACGGCGGTCACAGATACGCAGTATTTT

D gene: .
J gene: TRBJ2-3
clone size: .
V gene: TRBV10-3
CDR3 protein: CAISERDVPISTDTQYF
CDR3 DNA: TGTGCCATCAGTGAGCGGGATGTCCCAATTAGCACAGATACGCAGTATTTT

D gene: .
J gene: TRBJ1-4
clone size: many
V gene: TRBV7-8
CDR3 protein: CASSLRPGEKLFF
CDR3 DNA: TGTGCCAGCAGCTTACGACCAGGGGAAAAACTGTTTTTT

D gene: .
J gene: TRBJ2-2
clone size: .
V gene: TRBV20-1
CDR3 protein: CSAREGPMNTGELFF
CDR3 DNA: TGCAGTGCTAGAGAGGGTCCTATGAACACCGGGGAGCTGTTTTTT

D gene: .
J gene: TRBJ1-4
clone size: .
V gene: TRBV28
CDR3 protein: CASSLLLGGDATNEKLFF
CDR3 DNA: TGTGCCAGCAGTTTACTCCTGGGCGGGGATGCAACTAATGAAAAACTGTTTTTT

D gene: TRBD2
J gene: TRBJ2-5
clone size: few
V gene: TRBV12-3/TRBV12-4
CDR3 protein: CASSSRRETKTQYF
CDR3 DNA: TGTGCCAGCAGTTCTCGGCGGGAGACAAAGACCCAGTACTTC

D gene: TRBD2
J gene: TRBJ2-7
clone size: many
V gene: TRBV3-1
CDR3 protein: CASSRTSGVSYEQYF
CDR3 DNA: TGTGCCAGCAGCCGAACTAGCGGGGTAAGCTACGAGCAGTACTTC

D gene: TRBD2
J gene: TRBJ2-1
clone size: .
V gene: TRBV6-6
CDR3 protein: CASSKTSMDEQFF
CDR3 DNA: TGTGCCAGCAGCAAGACTAGCATGGATGAGCAGTTCTTC